A selection of T cell receptor beta chains follows, all from one sample in a study of T cell repertoires in cytomegalovirus infection. TCRdb reanalysed the reads using MiXCR and keeps one entry per CDR3 protein. There are roughly 310,000 distinct CDR3 sequences in the sample; almost 30% occur only once, and about 20% lies in the top ten. What these receptors recognize is not known. The sample was cultured PBMCs, taken from culture after CMV antigen stimulation. The receptors shown here come from a human donor in good health (CMV status not recorded). Some clones in this sample may be carry-over from other donors' samples. The CDR3 runs from the conserved cysteine through the conserved F or W. A D gene is named only where the DNA matches it firmly. Only part of the rows carry a size: once, few, many, or a class if the clone is expanded.

D,V,size,J,length,CDR3,DNA
TRBD1,TRBV7-4,.,TRBJ1-4,16,CASSFSGGVINEKLFF,TGTGCCAGCAGCTTCTCAGGGGGCGTAATTAATGAAAAACTGTTTTTT
TRBD1,TRBV7-3,.,TRBJ1-1,15,CASSPTPTGYTEAFF,TGTGCCAGCAGCCCCACCCCGACAGGGTACACTGAAGCTTTCTTT
.,TRBV7-2,.,TRBJ2-5,15,CASSVDSAPLETQYF,TGTGCCAGCAGCGTAGACTCGGCACCACTAGAGACCCAGTACTTC
.,TRBV18,few,TRBJ1-5,15,CASSYSGVSNQPQHF,TGTGCCAGCTCGTACTCCGGGGTTAGCAATCAGCCCCAGCATTTT
TRBD1,TRBV28,many,TRBJ2-2,14,CASRDRGNTGELFF,TGTGCCAGCAGGGACAGGGGAAACACCGGGGAGCTGTTTTTT
.,TRBV7-6,few,TRBJ2-1,14,CASSLGQEGREQFF,TGTGCCAGCAGCTTAGGACAGGAAGGTCGTGAGCAGTTCTTC
.,TRBV28,.,TRBJ2-5,16,CASSLSAAPKQGTQYF,TGTGCCAGCAGTTTATCGGCAGCCCCAAAACAAGGGACCCAGTACTTC
TRBD2,TRBV7-9,many,TRBJ2-3,16,CASSLRLAGGQDTQYF,TGTGCCAGCAGCTTACGGCTAGCGGGAGGGCAAGATACGCAGTATTTT
TRBD1,TRBV28,few,TRBJ2-7,14,CASSSTSGTASRYF,TGTGCCAGCAGTTCCACCTCCGGGACAGCAAGTCGGTACTTC
TRBD2,TRBV9,.,TRBJ2-4,15,CASSVDIAGGNIQYF,TGTGCCAGCAGCGTAGACATAGCGGGAGGAAACATTCAGTACTTC
.,TRBV19,.,TRBJ2-2,17,CASSILAGQSNTGELFF,TGTGCCAGTAGTATCTTGGCGGGACAGTCGAACACCGGGGAGCTGTTTTTT
TRBD1,TRBV7-8,many,TRBJ1-3,16,CASSSRTGGGGNTIYF,TGTGCCAGCAGCTCAAGGACAGGGGGCGGTGGAAACACCATATATTTT
TRBD1,TRBV20-1,few,TRBJ1-1,17,CSARAGQGRGMNTEAFF,TGCAGTGCTAGAGCAGGACAGGGAAGGGGCATGAACACTGAAGCTTTCTTT
.,TRBV12-3/TRBV12-4,.,TRBJ2-3,15,CASSPIAYGADTQYF,TGTGCCAGCAGCCCAATCGCGTATGGGGCAGATACGCAGTATTTT
.,TRBV6-1,many,TRBJ1-1,13,CASSPTRASEAFF,TGTGCCAGCAGTCCGACAAGGGCCTCTGAAGCTTTCTTT
TRBD1,TRBV13,.,TRBJ2-1,16,CASSPSGTGGSNEQFF,TGTGCCAGCAGCCCATCCGGGACAGGGGGATCCAATGAGCAGTTCTTC
TRBD1,TRBV27,.,TRBJ1-1,17,CASSLRQGARWSTEAFF,TGTGCCAGCAGTTTACGGCAGGGGGCACGTTGGAGCACTGAAGCTTTCTTT
.,TRBV11-1,.,TRBJ2-2,15,CASSLEEAAHGELFF,TGTGCCAGCAGCTTAGAGGAGGCGGCGCACGGGGAGCTGTTTTTT
TRBD1,TRBV10-3,.,TRBJ1-2,14,CAISDNDRVYGYTF,TGTGCCATCAGTGACAACGACAGGGTCTATGGCTACACCTTC
TRBD1,TRBV14,.,TRBJ2-1,14,CASSQEDRYNEQFF,TGTGCCAGCAGCCAAGAGGACAGGTACAATGAGCAGTTCTTC
TRBD2,TRBV20-1,.,TRBJ2-1,12,CSIEGGWNEQFF,TGCAGTATCGAGGGAGGGTGGAATGAGCAGTTCTTC
.,TRBV28,.,TRBJ1-5,16,CASSLYRVASNQPQHF,TGTGCCAGCAGTTTATATCGGGTCGCGAGCAATCAGCCCCAGCATTTT
.,TRBV20-1,.,TRBJ1-5,15,CSASPQGSNNQPQHF,TGCAGTGCTAGTCCCCAGGGAAGTAACAATCAGCCCCAGCATTTT
.,TRBV19,.,TRBJ2-2,17,CASSARASWDDTGELFF,TGTGCCAGTAGCGCCCGCGCTAGCTGGGATGACACCGGGGAGCTGTTTTTT
TRBD1,TRBV7-6,few,TRBJ2-3,16,CASSNTGQGRTDTQYF,TGTGCCAGCAGCAATACGGGACAGGGAAGAACAGATACGCAGTATTTT
.,TRBV7-2,many,TRBJ1-3,15,CASSLASGTGNTIYF,TGTGCCAGCAGCTTAGCCTCCGGCACCGGAAACACCATATATTTT
.,TRBV7-2,.,TRBJ1-2,13,CASTRGGGYGYTF,TGTGCCAGCACCCGCGGAGGGGGCTATGGCTACACCTTC
TRBD2,TRBV10-3,many,TRBJ2-1,14,CAISELAGDNEQFF,TGTGCCATCAGTGAACTAGCGGGAGACAATGAGCAGTTCTTC